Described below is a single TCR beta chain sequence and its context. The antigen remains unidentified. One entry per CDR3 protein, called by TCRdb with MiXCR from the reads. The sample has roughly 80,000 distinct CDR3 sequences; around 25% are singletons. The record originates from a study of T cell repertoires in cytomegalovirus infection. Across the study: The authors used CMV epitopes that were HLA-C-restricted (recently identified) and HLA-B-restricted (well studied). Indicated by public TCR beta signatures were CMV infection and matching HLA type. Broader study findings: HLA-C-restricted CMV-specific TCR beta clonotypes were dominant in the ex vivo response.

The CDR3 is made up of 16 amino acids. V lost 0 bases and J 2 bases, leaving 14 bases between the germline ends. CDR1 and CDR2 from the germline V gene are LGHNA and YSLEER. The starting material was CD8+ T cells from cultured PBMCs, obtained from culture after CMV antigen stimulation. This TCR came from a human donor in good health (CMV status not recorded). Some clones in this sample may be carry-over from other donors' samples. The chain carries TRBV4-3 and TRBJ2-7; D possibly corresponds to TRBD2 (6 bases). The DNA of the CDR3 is TGCGCCAGCAGCCAAGATGCGGGGAGGTATACCTACGAGCAGTACTTC. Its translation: CASSQDAGRYTYEQYF.